This TCR beta chain was sequenced in a study of cytomegalovirus exposure and HLA in healthy donors. Study context: A later analysis reported the same platform for the 110 or so validation repertoires and the roughly 700 first-cohort repertoires.

The CDR3 spans 16 residues. The V and J ends lost 4 bases and 6 bases, in that order; junction bases with no gene match: 7. Germline-derived CDR1 and CDR2 are KGHSH and LQKENI. Repertoires were generated with immunoSEQ multiplex PCR, while TCRdb's copy carries only in-frame clones and drops some. The sample has approximately 160,000 clones, around 85% seen once. The receptor's source is a man in his thirties or forties in good health and CMV-seropositive. V and J are TRBV18 and TRBJ1-6, with 9 positions matching TRBD1. The sample consisted of PBMCs. The CDR3 nucleotides read TGTGCCAGCTCACTACCCGGGACAGGGCCTAATTCACCCCTCCACTTT. As protein: CASSLPGTGPNSPLHF. The full variable domain, its missing parts supplied by reference TRBV18 and TRBJ1-6, is NAGVMQNPRHLVRRRGQEARLRCSPMKGHSHVYWYRQLPEEGLKFMVYLQKENIIDESGMPKERFSAEFPKEGPSILRIQQVVRGDSAAYFCASSLPGTGPNSPLHFGNGTRLTVT.